Presented here are 10 T cell receptor beta chains from one specimen sequenced in a study of shared T cell receptors in the human thymus. Clones were sequenced by immunoSEQ multiplex PCR, and TCRdb holds only the in-frame ones, with some missing. The sample holds 700,000 or so clones, approximately 83% seen once. Another study also made use of these data, one on human thymus T cells.

Sequencing was done on a sample of thymocytes. The receptors stem from a girl under three years old with a congenital heart defect.

The chain carries TRBV9 and TRBJ2-7; 7 bases line up with TRBD1. From germline, CDR1 is SGDLS and CDR2 YYNGEE. The junction had 10 bases not matched to a gene; V was cut back by 4 bases and J by 3 bases. This CDR3 comprises 15 residues. For the CDR3, the DNA is TGTGCCAGCAGCCCACGACAGGGATTTTACTACGAGCAGTACTTC. Translated: CASSPRQGFYYEQYF.

This chain joins TRBV28 and TRBJ1-1, with a weak D call TRBD1 (6 bases). From germline, CDR1 is MDHEN and CDR2 SYDVKM. Trimming took 8 bases from V and 0 from J, leaving 10 bases between them. CDR3 size: 13 residues. CDR3 in amino acids: CASEGDMNTEAFF. CDR3 DNA sequence: TGTGCCAGCGAGGGGGACATGAACACTGAAGCTTTCTTT. The full variable domain, with the rest looked up from reference TRBV28 and TRBJ1-1, is DVKVTQSSRYLVKRTGEKVFLECVQDMDHENMFWYRQDPGLGLRLIYFSYDVKMKEKGDIPEGYSVSREKKERFSLILESASTNQTSMYLCASEGDMNTEAFFGQGTRLTVV.

About this clone itself: Relative to the germline gene, one junction end is altered; a read error may explain this. The chain combines TRBV4-1 with TRBJ1-5; maybe TRBD1 (5 bases). The CDR3 totals 13 residues. Per the germline V gene, CDR1 is MGHRA and CDR2 is YSYEKL. CDR3 loop: CASSQEGDQPQHF. CDR3 nucleotide sequence: TGCGCCAGCAGCCAAGAAGGGGATCAACCCCAGCATTTT.

This clone was counted a single time. The rearrangement uses TRBV4-1 and TRBJ1-1; 7 bases are a match to TRBD1. V was clipped by 0 bases and J by 4 bases; unmatched bases: 2. Germline V gene sequence: CDR1 MGHRA, CDR2 YSYEKL. This CDR3 spans 14 amino acids. The CDR3 loop is CASSQEAGGTEAFF. CDR3 nucleotides: TGCGCCAGCAGCCAAGAGGCAGGGGGCACTGAAGCTTTCTTT.

This rearrangement joins TRBV6-1 to TRBJ1-1, with unresolved D. Between the trimmed V and J ends, which lost 2 bases and 5 bases, there was a span of 24 bases. This CDR3 is 18 amino acids long. Germline assignment: CDR1 MNHNS and CDR2 SASEGT. CDR3 DNA sequence: TGTGCCAGCAGTGAAAATTTAAGGCTTACCCCTAGGAAAACTGAAGCTTTCTTT. Its translation is CASSENLRLTPRKTEAFF.

This CDR3 is CASRLRSTELKETQYF. In DNA form, the CDR3 reads TGCGCCAGCAGGCTCCGGAGTACCGAGCTAAAAGAGACCCAGTACTTC. The J gene is TRBJ2-5, the V gene TRBV5-1; D not certain. The CDR3 spans 16 residues. V gave up 5 bases and J gave up 3 bases, with 20 bases separating them. Looked up from germline, CDR1 is SGHRS and CDR2 is YFSETQ.

V and J are TRBV19 and TRBJ1-5, with TRBD1 matching 7 bases. Germline lookup yields CDR1 LNHDA and CDR2 SQIVND (reference sequence). The CDR3 spans 14 residues. With 5 bases clipped from V and 5 bases from J, the junction kept 6 bases outside the gene matches. The CDR3 nucleotides are TGTGCCAGTAGTTCCCGGGACAGTTATCAGCCCCAGCATTTT. Amino acid sequence: CASSSRDSYQPQHF.

CDR3 DNA: TGTGCCAGCTCACCAAACCAGACACCAATTACTAACTATGGCTACACCTTC. Protein product: CASSPNQTPITNYGYTF. The rearrangement joins TRBV18 to TRBJ1-2; D not resolved. Germline V gene data show CDR1 as KGHSH and CDR2 as LQKENI. V shed 2 bases and J shed 0 bases, with 16 bases lying between them. The CDR3 length is 17 residues.

The rearrangement links TRBV19 to TRBJ1-2, with D maybe TRBD1 (5 bases). V was cut by 3 bases and J by 0 bases, with 17 bases left in between. CDR1 is LNHDA and CDR2 is SQIVND in the germline V gene (reference sequence). CDR3 size: 17 residues. The chain's CDR3 is CASSIGGGGIPNYGYTF. The CDR3 nucleotides are TGTGCCAGTAGTATCGGGGGGGGAGGGATCCCTAACTATGGCTACACCTTC.

The chain combines TRBV27 with TRBJ2-1; 7 bases map to TRBD2. CDR1 and CDR2 (germline): MNHEY, SMNVEV (reference sequence). V dropped 3 bases and J dropped 1; count of bases not matched to a gene: 9. The CDR3 totals 17 residues. Here the CDR3 reads CASSFPGSSGSYNEQFF. The CDR3 DNA reads TGTGCCAGCAGTTTCCCCGGTAGTAGCGGGTCCTACAATGAGCAGTTCTTC.